The present T cell receptor (beta chain) was sequenced within a study of cytomegalovirus exposure and HLA in healthy donors (dated by TCRdb to the late 2010s). Looking at the study overall: An earlier analysis of about 530 of the donors reported approximately 260 Gb of sequence data and 100 million to 120 million unique TCR beta sequences obtained from approximately 180 million T cells. Typing coverage differed by locus: A, B, C, DRB1 and DQB1 were typed in roughly 620-640 donors, DQA1 in about 550, DPA1 in over 600, and DPB1 in 400 to 490. To study patterns of TCR occurrence, a later analysis re-analyzed previously published TCR beta repertoires from 550 to 800 donors and added high-resolution HLA genotyping. To predict cytomegalovirus infection status, the study combined high-throughput TCR immunosequencing, statistical association of individual TCRs with disease status, and machine learning. Every discovery cohort repertoire had been produced on one sequencing platform. In an earlier analysis of a few hundred of the donors, high-throughput TCR beta sequencing was used to judge whether each TCR beta V gene segment behaved as functional or pseudogenic. A later genetic analysis took genome-wide SNP genotypes for about 65% of the 666 donors and used that subset as a discovery cohort. A separate validation cohort of more than 100 different subjects was used in addition to the approximately 700-subject first cohort. The study aimed to test whether signatures of past pathogen exposure could be identified by cataloging public T cell receptors. Rather than using new phenotypic data, the later analysis identified candidate immune exposures from TCR beta sequences and from how often those sequences occurred across donors. Four to six DR-DQ haplotypes were handled as single units for association and clustering, since linkage in the cohort was strong. Alongside the repertoire data, information on donor age, sex, ethnicity and CMV serostatus was compiled. Across 300 to 500 genotyped donors of the cohort, an average of roughly 200,000 unique TCR beta nucleotide sequences per donor were sequenced, and around 19% of those sequences were non-productive. The T cell repertoires of some 670 subjects were profiled by immunosequencing and related to cytomegalovirus serostatus. The genetic ancestry cluster associated with self-reported Caucasian donors included over 80% of the approximately 430 genotyped donors. HLA typing included class I and class II loci at four-digit resolution. An early release covering 550 to 700 HLA-typed donors comprised about 300 gigabases of sequencing data and some 79 million unique TCR sequences. What the research found in general, with its limitations: The sequencing pipeline was judged likely to have produced a cluster of highly shared sequence variants as a technical artifact. When HLA alleles, especially DR and DQ, strongly co-occurred, attributing TCR associations to individual alleles was difficult. A later analysis associated around 16,000 TCR beta sequences with specific HLA alleles at a false discovery rate of 0.05. Several of the top co-occurrence clusters appeared to be linked to parvovirus B19, influenza, CMV and Epstein-Barr virus, according to a later analysis. An association between a missense DCLRE1C variant and V-gene and J-gene trimming of TCR beta chains was found in a later genetic analysis and replicated in an independent cohort. In an earlier analysis of 587 of the donors, most TCR beta V segments appeared in productive rearrangements about 87% or about 30% of the time, broadly matching IMGT annotations. Correlated functional status among segregating V segments might be attributable to linkage disequilibrium, but an unknown experimental factor could not be ruled out. According to a later genetic analysis, donors in an Asian-associated ancestry cluster had fewer N-insertions in productive TCRs than the roughly 660-donor mean. Because some donors lacked HLA typing at each locus, the association tests relied only on the typed subset. Across donors, most TCR sequences were observed very rarely, whereas some public TCRs were present in many individuals. The presence/absence analyses assumed that sequencing depth was roughly uniform across donors, and that assumption may not be true. Three of the identified cytomegalovirus-associated TCR beta chains were confirmed in vitro to be specific for cytomegalovirus antigens. According to the authors, the approach could potentially be generalized to other disease states and immunological phenotypes. In a later analysis, HLA-associated TCR beta chains were found to be more clonally expanded and to have lower generation probabilities than equally common non-associated chains. Because counts were too low, some 17 rarely observed V segments, including chromosome 9 orphons, were left out of the earlier analysis of some 600 of the donors. This cohort had only TCR beta chains sequenced, and the lack of alpha or paired-chain data limited which features could be detected. According to a later analysis, most CMV-associated TCR beta chains appeared to be HLA-restricted, and the HLA associations seemed to be driven largely by CMV exposure. In a later analysis, TCR association rates were found to vary across HLA loci, with the most associated TCRs seen for DRB1 alleles and the fewest for HLA-C alleles. A total of 150 to 200 TCR beta chains were listed by the study as associated with cytomegalovirus. For the cohort, immune exposure information was limited to CMV serostatus. Cytomegalovirus status was reported to be diagnosed by the classifier with high specificity and sensitivity in both the original and validation cohorts. A further reported finding was that TCR beta sequences accurately predicted the HLA-A and HLA-B alleles for most subjects in the first cohort.

Libraries were built with the immunoSEQ multiplex PCR assay. A mixture of 60 forward primers for TCR Vbeta segments and 13 reverse primers for TCR Jbeta segments was used in the multiplex PCR. Amplification of the CDR3 region of rearranged TCR beta genes was performed with a multiplex PCR assay on genomic DNA. Amplified TCR beta libraries were sequenced as 87-base-pair reads on the Illumina HiSeq System. For the original study's pipeline: A later analysis tallied around 87 million unique TCR beta chains across the 650 to 750 repertoires, and 10 million to 11 million of those chains were shared by two or more donors. Raw reads were error-corrected and collapsed into unique sequences with a nearest-neighbor algorithm that merged closely related sequences to remove PCR and sequencing errors. Alignment of CDR3 sequences to IMGT reference sequences was used to assign V, D and J gene segments. Each retained sequence needed at least a six-nucleotide match to both a V gene segment and a J gene segment. A rearrangement counted as productive if the CDR3 had no stop codons and remained in frame with V and J, and every other rearrangement counted as non-productive. CDR3 was defined by IMGT convention, running from the second conserved V-encoded cysteine to the conserved J-encoded phenylalanine. In an earlier analysis of around 570 of the donors, sequences lacking an unambiguous match to a single V gene segment were excluded. An earlier analysis of several hundred of the donors called V segments functional above 56.7% productive rearrangements and segregating when the between-donor standard deviation exceeded 5%. A statistical classification framework was built to diagnose cytomegalovirus status from the catalog of TCR beta chain sequences. A later analysis assigned V and J genes by comparing TCR nucleotide sequences with IMGT/GENE-DB human TR gene sequences. Using the TCRdist pipeline, a later analysis assigned CDR3 sequences along with most-parsimonious VDJ recombination scenarios. A later analysis defined each TCR beta chain by its CDR3 amino acid sequence plus V-gene family, and excluded reads lacking a unique V-gene family. In a later analysis, 450 to 600 highly shared, low-generation-probability nucleotide sequences were removed to address suspected cross-contamination and a sequencing artifact. A later analysis calculated a clonal expansion index for each public chain from normalized within-repertoire ranks of inferred template counts. In a later analysis, generation probabilities were computed using a VDJ recombination model fitted to out-of-frame rearrangements, and the results were checked against IGoR. Hypergeometric tests were used in a later analysis to score TCR-TCR, TCR-HLA and TCR-CMV co-occurrence, with a repertoire-size bias correction applied to the TCR pairs. False discovery rates were estimated in a later analysis by permuting HLA or CMV assignments 20 times. In a later analysis, co-occurring TCRs were grouped using DBSCAN, with TCRdist sequence similarity added in when clustering inside HLA-allele-positive subsets. Repertoires with fewer than 30,000 or more than 120,000 public chains were left out of co-occurrence clustering, as were five repertoires with anomalous nucleotide sharing. This is the immuneACCESS table as TCRdb keeps it, with only in-frame sequences that have V and J called. A part of the clones is gone; compared with another copy, unresolved V genes explain less than half, and the rest is unexplained. From that table come the V and J calls and clone size; the DNA was used to work out D and trimming. A total of under 200,000 clones appear in this sample, less than 90% of them only once. 0.38% of the sample lies in the top ten.

About this clone itself: No antigen is known for it. Base qualities are missing; no much larger clone stands one base away.

The cohort was made up of roughly 670 healthy bone marrow donors. At the time of sampling, all cohort members were nominally healthy, though unrecorded immune exposures were likely present. The donor tested CMV seronegative and was one of the 352 seronegative cohort members. A peripheral blood sample was collected from each donor, and TCR beta sequencing was performed on peripheral blood mononuclear cells. Genomic DNA was extracted from the blood cell samples with the Qiagen DNeasy Blood Extraction Kit. The TCR originated in a boy aged 2 to 10 in good health and CMV-seronegative. Source material: PBMCs.

The bases are TGTGCCATCAAGGAGTTAACGCAGGGAAACACCATATATTTT. It specifies CAIKELTQGNTIYF. The V gene is TRBV10-3 and the J gene is TRBJ1-3; a confident D gene designation cannot be given. From cysteine to phenylalanine, the CDR3 is 14 amino acids long. The kept DNA is CDR3 alone, 42 bases in frame from the first base. The CDR1 and CDR2 encoded by the germline V gene are ENHRY and SYGVKD. V loses 7 bases, J loses 4 bases, and the germline ends lie 14 bases apart.